This entry lists 24 T cell receptor beta chains sequenced from one sample in a study of OX40 agonist ivuxolimab in advanced cancers. The assay was immunoSEQ multiplex PCR, and TCRdb's table has in-frame clones only and misses some. Of 55,000 to 85,000 clones listed, 80% to 90% are singletons. Sequenced here: CD4+ or CD8+ T cells sorted from blood, sampled in a trial of the OX40 agonist ivuxolimab. These receptors all come from an adult with an advanced solid tumor such as melanoma, head and neck, liver or kidney cancer.

The chain links TRBV20-1 to TRBJ1-1, with D uncertain. Between the trimmed V and J ends, which lost 0 bases and 10 bases, there was a span of 9 bases. This CDR3 is 11 amino acids long. The germline V gene has CDR1 DFQATT and CDR2 SNEGSKA (reference sequence). The CDR3: CSARDRWRAFF. The CDR3 nucleotides read TGCAGTGCTAGAGATAGGTGGCGAGCTTTCTTT.

J is TRBJ1-1 and V is TRBV9; D is undetermined. V lost 0 bases and J lost 1, with 10 bases in between. In germline, CDR1 is SGDLS, CDR2 YYNGEE. The CDR3 is 15 amino acids. The CDR3 protein is CASSVEGRGNTEAFF. DNA of the CDR3: TGTGCCAGCAGCGTAGAGGGTCGGGGGAACACTGAAGCTTTCTTT. Full variable domain (outside the CDR3, taken from reference TRBV9 and TRBJ1-1): DSGVTQTPKHLITATGQRVTLRCSPRSGDLSVYWYQQSLDQGLQFLIQYYNGEERAKGNILERFSAQQFPDLHSELNLSSLELGDSALYFCASSVEGRGNTEAFFGQGTRLTVV.

This rearrangement joins TRBV29-1 to TRBJ2-7; 12 bases are a match to TRBD2. V dropped 7 bases and J dropped 1; count of bases not matched to a gene: 2. CDR3 length equals 13 residues. In germline, CDR1 is SQVTM, CDR2 ANQGSEA. The CDR3: CSGTSGGSYEQYF. In DNA form, the CDR3 reads TGCAGCGGAACTAGCGGGGGGTCCTACGAGCAGTACTTC.

This clone has just one count. The J gene is TRBJ2-1, the V gene TRBV4-3, with D possibly being TRBD2 (6 bases). The CDR3 runs 16 residues. Germline CDR1 is LGHNA and CDR2 is YSLEER. V was pared by 0 bases and J by 5 bases, with 14 bases between. CDR3 sequence reads: CASSQEGIAANNEQFF. The CDR3 bases are TGCGCCAGCAGCCAAGAGGGAATAGCGGCCAACAATGAGCAGTTCTTC.

V usage is TRBV5-1 and J usage is TRBJ1-2; D gene uncertain. Per germline, CDR1 SGHRS and CDR2 YFSETQ. The germline V and J ends were trimmed by 0 bases and 4 bases, with 16 bases remaining between them. The CDR3 length is 16 residues. DNA for the CDR3: TGCGCCAGCAGCTTGGCTGCTCTAGAGGTCCGCTATGGCTACACCTTC. This translates into CASSLAALEVRYGYTF.

J is TRBJ1-3 and V is TRBV5-1, with D perhaps TRBD1 (5 bases). Germline CDR1 is SGHRS and CDR2 is YFSETQ. The length of the CDR3 is 15 residues. Between the trimmed V and J ends, which lost 4 bases and 0 bases, there was a span of 11 bases. The CDR3 DNA is TGCGCCAGCAGCCCCGACAGAATCTCTGGAAACACCATATATTTT. Encoded protein: CASSPDRISGNTIYF. Looking up the rest from reference TRBV5-1 and TRBJ1-3 gives the full variable domain: KAGVTQTPRYLIKTRGQQVTLSCSPISGHRSVSWYQQTPGQGLQFLFEYFSETQRNKGNFPGRFSGRQFSNSRSEMNVSTLELGDSALYLCASSPDRISGNTIYFGEGSWLTVV.

The V call is TRBV6-1, the J call TRBJ2-3, with no clear D. This CDR3 is 13 amino acids long. Germline values: CDR1 MNHNS, CDR2 SASEGT. Trimming pared 6 bases from V and 0 bases from J, leaving 7 bases between. The CDR3: CASSVDSTDTQYF. CDR3 coding DNA: TGTGCCAGCAGCGTAGACAGCACAGATACGCAGTATTTT.

The chain links TRBV11-2 to TRBJ2-5; 7 bases match TRBD1. CDR3 length: 14 amino acids. Trimming took 5 bases from V and 5 from J; bases not matched to a gene: 8. Germline CDR1 reads SGHAT; CDR2 reads FQNNGV. The CDR3 nucleotides are TGTGCCAGCAGCCAAGGACAGGCCTGGGAGACCCAGTACTTC. It codes for CASSQGQAWETQYF.

V and J are TRBV11-2 and TRBJ2-7, with TRBD2 as a possible D gene (6 bases). The CDR3 sequence is 15 residues long. Germline-derived CDR1 and CDR2 are SGHAT and FQNNGV. V was shortened by 6 bases and J by 7 bases, with 22 bases between the two germline ends. This CDR3 reads CASSSSGGARGEQYF. CDR3 bases: TGTGCCAGCAGTTCCTCAGGAGGGGCGCGCGGAGAGCAGTACTTC.

The chain couples TRBV5-1 to TRBJ1-2; maybe TRBD1 (6 bases). The V gene's germline CDR1 is SGHRS and CDR2 YFSETQ. The CDR3 runs to 13 residues. V was trimmed by 3 bases and J by 4 bases, leaving 10 bases between them. This CDR3 is CASSSGHPYGYTF. The CDR3 DNA is TGCGCCAGCAGCTCGGGACACCCCTATGGCTACACCTTC.

The CDR3 region is CASKGTGLREQYF. The CDR3 DNA sequence: TGTGCCAGCAAAGGGACAGGCCTTAGGGAGCAGTACTTC. V usage is TRBV27 and J usage is TRBJ2-7; 8 nucleotides match TRBD1. The CDR3 runs 13 residues. V lost 7 bases and J lost 7; bases outside the gene matches: 9. Germline V gives CDR1 MNHEY, CDR2 SMNVEV (reference sequence).

This chain connects TRBV6-5 to TRBJ2-7, with TRBD1 matching 7 bases. The germline CDR1 and CDR2 sequences are MNHEY and SVGAGI. The length of the CDR3 is 16 residues. Germline trimming cut 0 bases from V and 0 bases from J; bases unmatched to any gene: 5. CDR3 protein: CASSYSSGTVSYEQYF. CDR3 nucleotide sequence: TGTGCCAGCAGTTACTCATCCGGGACAGTCTCCTACGAGCAGTACTTC.

A single count supports this clone. This sequence joins TRBV18 and TRBJ2-3, with 7 bases identical to TRBD2. The V segment lost 3 bases and the J segment 7 bases; nucleotides outside the gene matches: 10. From germline, CDR1 is KGHSH and CDR2 LQKENI. The CDR3 extends over 15 amino acids. The CDR3 loop is CASSPTLAVANTQYF. The CDR3 region has the DNA TGTGCCAGCTCACCGACCCTAGCGGTAGCAAATACGCAGTATTTT.

This clone was seen a single time. The chain uses TRBV7-8 and TRBJ2-7, with D tentatively TRBD1 (6 bases). The CDR3 has 15 amino acids. Germline V gene sequence: CDR1 SGHVS, CDR2 FQNEAQ. V was shortened by 5 bases and J by 2 bases, with 16 bases between the two germline ends. The CDR3 loop is CASSTLTGNTYEQYF. Here the CDR3 DNA reads TGTGCCAGCAGCACCCTGACAGGTAACACCTACGAGCAGTACTTC.

The gene calls are TRBV7-2 and TRBJ2-5; the D gene is possibly TRBD1 (8 bases). The CDR3 loop spans 17 amino acids. CDR1 SGHTA and CDR2 FQGNSA come from the germline V gene. The V end lost 1 base, the J end lost 4 bases, and 19 bases lay between the germline ends. CDR3 in amino acids: CASSLVGGTGGVETQYF. The CDR3 DNA reads as TGTGCCAGCAGCTTAGTGGGAGGGACAGGCGGTGTAGAGACCCAGTACTTC.

The chain carries TRBV5-8 and TRBJ2-2; a possible D gene is TRBD1 (5 bases). CDR3 size: 16 residues. The V gene lost 4 bases and the J gene lost 2 bases, with 15 bases spanning the gap. CDR1 SGHTS and CDR2 YDEGEE come from the germline V gene. DNA for the CDR3: TGTGCCAGCAGCCCTTGGCAGGGCGCCAACACCGGGGAGCTGTTTTTT. Translated, it gives CASSPWQGANTGELFF.

The chain recombines TRBV19 with TRBJ1-1; a possible D gene is TRBD1 (5 bases). Germline V gene sequence: CDR1 LNHDA, CDR2 SQIVND (reference sequence). With 3 bases removed from V and 3 bases from J, the gap between germline ends came to 14 bases. This CDR3 spans 15 amino acids. CDR3 DNA: TGTGCCAGTAGTATGGGACTCACTAGCGACACTGAAGCTTTCTTT. This gives the protein CASSMGLTSDTEAFF.

The chain uses TRBV7-2 and TRBJ2-2; TRBD2 matches at 13 bases. J was trimmed by 5 bases and V by 0 bases; bases with no gene match: 3. Germline CDR1 is SGHTA and CDR2 is FQGNSA. The CDR3 runs to 17 residues. The CDR3 region is CASSLAPGLAGTGELFF. CDR3 DNA: TGTGCCAGCAGCTTAGCGCCGGGACTAGCGGGGACCGGGGAGCTGTTTTTT.

Comments on this clone: Other DNA sequences in this sample translate to the same CDR3. As DNA, the CDR3 is TGTGCCAGCAGTTACAGGGGACAGGGGGCTTACGAGCAGTACTTC. Its translation is CASSYRGQGAYEQYF. The chain is built from TRBV6-5 and TRBJ2-7; TRBD1 matches at 12 bases. The V gene end was trimmed by 2 bases and the J gene end by 4 bases; junction bases not matched to a gene: 3. This CDR3 is 15 amino acids long. Germline V gives CDR1 MNHEY, CDR2 SVGAGI.

The rearrangement uses TRBV7-2 and TRBJ1-3, with D perhaps matching TRBD1 (6 bases). Trimming stripped 6 bases from V and 7 bases from J, with 7 bases between. This CDR3 region has 11 residues. Germline V lookup: CDR1 SGHTA, CDR2 FQGNSA. The CDR3 reads CASRGGNTIYF. CDR3 sequence (DNA): TGTGCCAGCAGAGGGGGTAACACCATATATTTT. Full variable domain (remainder filled in from reference TRBV7-2 and TRBJ1-3): GAGVSQSPSNKVTEKGKDVELRCDPISGHTALYWYRQSLGQGLEFLIYFQGNSAPDKSGLPSDRFSAERTGGSVSTLTIQRTQQEDSAVYLCASRGGNTIYFGEGSWLTVV.

The chain couples TRBV18 to TRBJ1-2, with D possibly matching TRBD1 (6 bases). Trimming removed 0 bases from V and 6 bases from J, with 17 bases in between. The length of the CDR3 is 16 residues. The V gene's germline CDR1 is KGHSH and CDR2 LQKENI. CDR3 loop: CASSPPNQGTSDGYTF. The CDR3, as DNA: TGTGCCAGCTCACCACCTAATCAGGGGACAAGCGATGGCTACACCTTC.

The chain is built from TRBV5-1 and TRBJ2-7, with D tentatively TRBD2 (5 bases). The CDR3 is 12 amino acids. V lost 6 bases, J lost 3 bases, and 10 bases lay in between. The V gene's germline CDR1 is SGHRS and CDR2 YFSETQ. The CDR3 is CASMGRGYEQYF. In DNA, the CDR3 is TGCGCCAGCATGGGGAGAGGCTACGAGCAGTACTTC.

This rearrangement joins TRBV6-4 to TRBJ1-6; 7 bases are a match to TRBD1. The CDR3 length is 13 residues. Looked up from germline, CDR1 is MRHNA and CDR2 is SNTAGT. V lost 10 bases to trimming and J lost 8 bases; unmatched junction nucleotides: 8. This CDR3 is CATRDSAYSPLHF. The CDR3 coding sequence is TGTGCCACCCGGGACAGTGCTTATTCACCCCTCCACTTT.

This clone occurred a few times. J is TRBJ1-1 and V is TRBV19; D is uncertain. V dropped 3 bases and J dropped 2 bases, with 10 bases sitting between them. The CDR3 totals 14 residues. Germline V gene data show CDR1 as LNHDA and CDR2 as SQIVND (reference sequence). CDR3 nucleotides: TGTGCCAGTAGTATCACAGATATAAACACTGAAGCTTTCTTT. Residues: CASSITDINTEAFF.